This T cell receptor (beta chain) comes out of a study of human T cells and chemical hapten exposure. Time point here: healthy volunteer bleed at 6 weeks. It was unfractionated whole blood from which total RNA was extracted. The CDR3 has 15 residues. Per the germline V gene, CDR1 is SGHAT and CDR2 is FQNNGV. Trimming took off 4 bases at V and 7 bases at J, with 16 bases between the two ends. TCRdb independently ran MiXCR on the RACE reads; one entry per CDR3 protein. The sample lists 50,000 to 70,000 distinct CDR3 sequences, approximately 6.2% occurring once. The chain recombines TRBV11-2 with TRBJ2-2; D uncertain. This clonotype was sampled from a female donor in good health. Some clones in this sample may be carry-over from other donors' samples. Material: whole blood. The CDR3 spells CASSSIPYGDGELFF. The CDR3 DNA reads as TGTGCCAGCAGCTCAATCCCCTACGGAGACGGGGAGCTGTTTTTT. The whole variable domain, filled in from reference TRBV11-2 and TRBJ2-2, reads EAGVAQSPRYKIIEKRQSVAFWCNPISGHATLYWYQQILGQGPKLLIQFQNNGVVDDSQLPKDRFSAERLKGVDSTLKIQPAKLEDSAVYLCASSSIPYGDGELFFGEGSRLTVL.